The present TCR beta chain was sequenced within a study of Graves' ophthalmopathy and Graves' hyperthyroidism. Study-wide results and limits: Separation of ophthalmopathy from stable hyperthyroidism was achieved by a 13-signature model, at approximately 88% sensitivity and roughly 81% specificity. Thyroid clonotypes that were expanded above 0.001 frequency mostly also appeared in blood.

There are many counts of this clonotype. Its target is unknown. Trimming removed 0 bases from V and 4 bases from J, with 13 bases in between. Germline V lookup: CDR1 MNHEY, CDR2 SVGAGI. The CDR3 runs 15 residues. The sequenced template was RNA, covering the TCR beta CDR3 region. An opening RT-PCR round employed HTBI primers and preceded a second-round multiplex PCR. MiXCR was run by TCRdb on the multiplex PCR reads, yielding one entry per CDR3 protein. The sample contains some 360,000 distinct CDR3 sequences, roughly a sixth of which appear only once. The sequence came from an adult woman with stable Graves' hyperthyroidism. Input material: peripheral blood. V and J are TRBV6-5 and TRBJ2-7; D may be TRBD1 (5 bases). Here the CDR3 reads CASSYSSGQGYEQYF. For the CDR3, the DNA is TGTGCCAGCAGTTACTCGAGTGGTCAGGGATACGAGCAGTACTTC.